What follows are 29 T cell receptor beta chains derived from one specimen sequenced in a study of Graves' ophthalmopathy and Graves' hyperthyroidism. TCR beta CDR3 amplification used RNA transcripts. Second-round multiplex PCR came after a first-round RT-PCR that employed HTBI primers. TCRdb independently ran MiXCR on the multiplex PCR reads; one entry per CDR3 protein. The sample carries roughly 500,000 distinct CDR3 sequences, 13% to 15% recorded once. Specimen: blood. These TCRs come from a woman aged 30 to 39 with Graves' ophthalmopathy.

This clonotype has a count of ten or more. The genes are TRBV20-1 and TRBJ2-5, with D tentatively TRBD1 or TRBD2 (7 bases each). Germline CDR1 is DFQATT and CDR2 is SNEGSKA (reference sequence). This CDR3 has 15 residues. V was pared by 0 bases and J by 2 bases, with 13 bases between. CDR3 protein: CSAREQGRGQETQYF. The CDR3 region has the DNA TGCAGTGCTAGAGAACAGGGGAGGGGGCAAGAGACCCAGTACTTC.

The chain combines TRBV20-1 with TRBJ2-5, with D perhaps given as TRBD1 or TRBD2 (5 bases each). This CDR3 has 14 residues. CDR1 DFQATT and CDR2 SNEGSKA come from the germline V gene (reference sequence). V lost 0 bases, J lost 6 bases, and 14 bases lay in between. CDR3 in amino acids: CSARDIWGRKTQYF. The CDR3, as DNA: TGCAGTGCTAGAGATATATGGGGGAGAAAGACCCAGTACTTC.

The chain employs TRBV12-3 or TRBV12-4 and TRBJ1-1; D is unclear. This CDR3 contains 15 residues. V was pared by 6 bases and J by 1 base, with 15 bases between. CDR3 sequence reads: CASSGEPGPNTEAFF. CDR3 bases: TGTGCCAGCAGCGGGGAACCGGGTCCGAACACTGAAGCTTTCTTT.

This clonotype was detected many times. The junction and the germline gene differ at one end; a read error may be behind it. The chain employs TRBV5-1 and TRBJ1-1; D not certain. The germline V gene encodes CDR1 SGHRS and CDR2 YFSETQ. The CDR3 is 13 residues long. CDR3 amino acids: CASSLELNTGAFF. The DNA of the CDR3 is TGCGCCAGCAGCTTGGAACTTAACACTGGAGCTTTCTTT.

This clonotype was counted many times. The chain couples TRBV7-6 to TRBJ2-7, with a possible D match to TRBD1 (6 bases). Germline loops: CDR1 SGHVS, CDR2 FNYEAQ. This CDR3 is 15 amino acids long. V gave up 5 bases and J gave up 2 bases, with 16 bases separating them. For the CDR3, the DNA is TGTGCCAGCAGCAACGTCATTAGGGGGACCTACGAGCAGTACTTC. Translated, it gives CASSNVIRGTYEQYF.

This clonotype was counted between two and nine times. The chain is built from TRBV4-1 and TRBJ1-2, with TRBD1 matching over 8 bases. The CDR3 is 15 amino acids. The germline gives CDR1 MGHRA, CDR2 YSYEKL. V lost 1 base, J lost 8 bases, and 9 bases stayed unmatched. CDR3 residues: CASSQVAGGAGGYTF. In DNA, the CDR3 is TGCGCCAGCAGCCAAGTTGCAGGGGGCGCGGGAGGCTACACCTTC.

This clonotype was observed at least ten times. V is TRBV10-2 and J is TRBJ1-1, with D possibly TRBD1 on 6 matching bases. Trimming took 7 bases from V and 7 from J, leaving 16 bases between them. The CDR3 loop spans 13 amino acids. The germline gives CDR1 WSHSY, CDR2 SAAADI. CDR3: CASNFGGGSEAFF. In nucleotides, the CDR3 is TGCGCCAGCAACTTTGGAGGGGGTAGTGAAGCTTTCTTT.

At least ten counts were recorded for this clonotype. The rearrangement uses TRBV12-3 or TRBV12-4 and TRBJ1-2, with D maybe TRBD1 (5 bases). The CDR3 spans 13 residues. V gave up 3 bases and J gave up 7 bases, with 12 bases separating them. The CDR3: CASSFSGTPGYTF. CDR3 in DNA: TGTGCCAGCAGTTTTTCGGGGACCCCTGGCTACACCTTC.

Many counts were recorded for this clonotype. The chain links TRBV28 to TRBJ2-5; D is unclear. V shed 2 bases and J shed 0 bases, with 10 bases lying between them. The CDR3 has 15 residues. The germline CDR1 and CDR2 sequences are MDHEN and SYDVKM. The CDR3 nucleotides are TGTGCCAGCAGTTTAATAGGCCTTTACCAAGAGACCCAGTACTTC. This sequence encodes CASSLIGLYQETQYF.

About this clonotype itself: It may be a read error: a sequence one base away is much more abundant. This rearrangement joins TRBV12-3 or TRBV12-4 to TRBJ1-2; possible D gene TRBD1, 5 bases. CDR3 length: 15 amino acids. The CDR3 region is CASSSYRDLNYGCTF. DNA of the CDR3: TGTGCCAGCAGTTCCTACCGGGACCTAAACTATGGCTGCACCTTC.

This clonotype was found a few times. A much larger clone differs by one base, so this may be a read error. The chain is built from TRBV9 and TRBJ1-1, with D unresolved. In germline, CDR1 is SGDLS, CDR2 YYNGEE. The CDR3 is 12 amino acids. Trimming left V 0 bases short and J 3 bases short, with 3 bases between. CDR3 sequence (DNA): TGTGCCAGCAGCGTAGAGGACACTGAAGCTTTCTTT. It is translated as CASSVEDTEAFF. Looking up the rest from reference TRBV9 and TRBJ1-1 gives the full variable domain: DSGVTQTPKHLITATGQRVTLRCSPRSGDLSVYWYQQSLDQGLQFLIQYYNGEERAKGNILERFSAQQFPDLHSELNLSSLELGDSALYFCASSVEDTEAFFGQGTRLTVV.

For this clonotype: Since a much larger clone is just one base distant, this may be a read error. The CDR3 region has the DNA TGTGCCAGCAGCTTCTTGGAAGGGGCAGCCTATAATCCACCCCTCCACTTT. It codes for CASSFLEGAAYNPPLHF. This rearrangement joins TRBV27 to TRBJ1-6; D may be TRBD1 (5 bases). Germline assignment: CDR1 MNHEY and CDR2 SMNVEV (reference sequence). The CDR3 is 17 amino acids.

As for this clonotype: A single base separates this from a much larger clone, so it may be a read error. The missing conserved phenylalanine or tryptophan at the end of this CDR3 makes a read error likely. V is TRBV20-1 and J is TRBJ2-7, with D perhaps matching TRBD1 or TRBD2 (6 bases each). CDR3 size: 12 residues. V lost 3 bases and J 4 bases, leaving 10 bases between the germline ends. CDR1 DFQATT and CDR2 SNEGSKA come from the germline V gene (reference sequence). The CDR3 sequence is CSARGGGYEQYY. For the CDR3, the DNA is TGCAGTGCTAGGGGGGGCGGTTACGAGCAGTACTAC.

The gene calls are TRBV9 and TRBJ2-2, with TRBD2 matching over 8 bases. The CDR3 consists of 16 residues. J gave up 6 bases and V 2 bases, and 9 bases lay outside the gene matches. The germline V gene encodes CDR1 SGDLS and CDR2 YYNGEE. CDR3: CASSVSGTSDPGELFF. In DNA, the CDR3 is TGTGCCAGCAGCGTTAGCGGGACGTCGGACCCCGGGGAGCTGTTTTTT.

This clonotype came up many times. V gene TRBV15 combines with J gene TRBJ2-5, with unresolved D. Germline V lookup: CDR1 LNHNV, CDR2 YYDKDF (reference sequence). V gave up 0 bases and J gave up 5 bases, with 13 bases separating them. The CDR3 loop spans 15 amino acids. DNA for the CDR3: TGTGCCACCAGCAGAGATCGAACCTTATGGGAGACCCAGTACTTC. Its protein is CATSRDRTLWETQYF.

This clonotype was detected once. The chain couples TRBV28 to TRBJ2-7; the D gene is possibly TRBD2 (5 bases). Germline V gene sequence: CDR1 MDHEN, CDR2 SYDVKM. The CDR3 has 18 amino acids. The germline V and J ends were trimmed by 5 bases and 0 bases, with 23 bases remaining between them. The CDR3 nucleotides are TGTGCCAGCAGTCTGCTGAGTAGCTGGAGGCCGAGCTCCTACGAGCAGTACGTC. Protein product: CASSLLSSWRPSSYEQYV.

This clonotype was observed at least ten times. The rearrangement joins TRBV6-2 or TRBV6-3 to TRBJ2-7; a weak D match, TRBD2 (6 bases). Trimming stripped 0 bases from V and 4 bases from J, with 13 bases between. This CDR3 has 15 residues. Per germline, CDR1 MNHEY and CDR2 SVGEGT. This chain's CDR3 is CASSYSNPAGYEQYF. DNA of the CDR3: TGTGCCAGCAGTTACTCGAATCCTGCGGGGTACGAGCAGTACTTC.

This chain joins TRBV7-2 and TRBJ2-4, with D tentatively TRBD2 (6 bases). Germline values: CDR1 SGHTA, CDR2 FQGNSA. CDR3 length equals 16 residues. V lost 7 bases and J 0 bases, leaving 16 bases between the germline ends. The CDR3 region has the DNA TGTGCCAGCACCCGCTCCGGGGGAACAGCCAAAAACATTCAGTACTTC. Translated: CASTRSGGTAKNIQYF.

This clonotype was seen ten or more times. This CDR3 is CSASSEGARNTIYF. CDR3 in DNA: TGCAGTGCTAGTTCTGAGGGGGCTAGGAACACCATATATTTT. V and J are TRBV20-1 and TRBJ1-3; 7 nucleotides line up with TRBD1. Trimming at V came to 3 bases and at J to 7 bases, leaving 9 bases not matched to a gene. Germline-derived CDR1 and CDR2 are DFQATT and SNEGSKA (reference sequence). CDR3 length: 14 residues.

Many counts were recorded for this clonotype. V is TRBV2 and J is TRBJ2-2, with 7 bases fitting TRBD2. Germline CDR1 is SNHLY and CDR2 is FYNNEI. V dropped 2 bases and J dropped 2; count of bases not matched to a gene: 20. The CDR3 has 21 amino acids. The CDR3 DNA follows: TGTGCCAGCAGTGAACCCTTTATCTCCGCGGGAGCCCCTCGAAACACCGGGGAGCTGTTTTTT. It translates to CASSEPFISAGAPRNTGELFF.

This clonotype was counted many times. The chain links TRBV28 to TRBJ1-2; perhaps TRBD1 as D (6 bases). The CDR3 is 13 amino acids. V lost 6 bases, J lost 0 bases, and 8 bases lay in between. Looked up from germline, CDR1 is MDHEN and CDR2 is SYDVKM. CDR3 sequence reads: CASRDSTNYGYTF. DNA of the CDR3: TGTGCCAGCAGGGACAGTACTAACTATGGCTACACCTTC.

This clonotype was seen only a few times. This chain connects TRBV11-2 to TRBJ1-2; no clear D gene. V was shortened by 0 bases and J by 6 bases, with 14 bases between the two germline ends. The CDR3 is made up of 15 amino acids. Germline CDR1 SGHAT, CDR2 FQNNGV. The CDR3 DNA follows: TGTGCCAGCAGCTTAGATTTAACATCGGGAAATGGCTACACCTTC. As protein: CASSLDLTSGNGYTF.

In this sample, this clonotype turned up many times. This chain joins TRBV6-2 or TRBV6-3 and TRBJ2-7; D gene uncertain. Germline loops: CDR1 MNHEY, CDR2 SVGEGT. This CDR3 comprises 16 residues. Trimming cost V 0 bases and J 0 bases, with 12 bases left between them. The CDR3 DNA sequence: TGTGCCAGCAGTTACTCTCCAGGCCAGCCCTCCTACGAGCAGTACTTC. The encoded protein is CASSYSPGQPSYEQYF.

The V and J genes are TRBV5-5 and TRBJ2-5; D remains ambiguous. V lost 1 base and J lost 4, with 8 bases in between. The CDR3 is 13 residues long. Germline CDR1 is SGHKS and CDR2 is YYEKEE (reference sequence). CDR3 DNA sequence: TGTGCCAGCAGCTTGCTTGTACCAGAGACCCAGTACTTC. Its translation: CASSLLVPETQYF.

This clonotype was observed at least ten times. The chain carries TRBV7-2 and TRBJ1-2, with D perhaps TRBD1 (5 bases). Germline V lookup: CDR1 SGHTA, CDR2 FQGNSA. Trimming pared 5 bases from V and 5 bases from J, leaving 12 bases between. CDR3 size: 13 residues. This CDR3 is CASSIPGGYGYTF. CDR3 coding DNA: TGTGCCAGCAGCATCCCCGGGGGGTATGGCTACACCTTC.

This clonotype has a handful of counts. This chain connects TRBV4-2 to TRBJ2-1, with 9 bases that match TRBD1. Germline V lookup: CDR1 LGHNA, CDR2 YNFKEQ. This CDR3 is 14 amino acids long. The V segment lost 3 bases and the J segment 10 bases; nucleotides outside the gene matches: 7. The CDR3 loop is CASSQAQGADEQFF. The CDR3 nucleotides read TGTGCCAGCAGCCAGGCACAGGGGGCGGACGAGCAGTTCTTC.

In the case of this clonotype: The junction differs from germline at one of its ends, possibly a read error. V usage is TRBV6-2 or TRBV6-3 and J usage is TRBJ2-5; D gene ambiguous. Germline assignment: CDR1 MNHEY and CDR2 SVGEGT. This CDR3 is 13 amino acids long. CDR3 in DNA: TGTGCCACCGAGGTAGTTACAGAAGAGAGCCAGTACTTC. Its translation is CATEVVTEESQYF.

This clonotype was counted ten times or more. CDR3 loop: CASSKGQVNTEAFF. The DNA for the CDR3 is TGTGCCAGTAGTAAGGGACAGGTGAACACTGAAGCTTTCTTT. This chain links TRBV19 with TRBJ1-1; TRBD1 agrees at 8 bases. Germline V gene lookup returns CDR1 LNHDA and CDR2 SQIVND (reference sequence). The CDR3 consists of 14 residues. With V trimmed by 4 bases and J by 0 bases, 1 base remained unmatched.

V gene TRBV5-1 combines with J gene TRBJ1-1; 7 positions match TRBD1. Germline V CDR1 and CDR2: SGHRS, YFSETQ. The V gene end was trimmed by 6 bases and the J gene end by 4 bases; junction bases not matched to a gene: 9. The CDR3 is made up of 14 amino acids. The CDR3 sequence: CASKNGQEFTEAFF. The CDR3 DNA sequence: TGCGCCAGCAAGAATGGACAGGAGTTCACTGAAGCTTTCTTT. Combining the CDR3 with reference TRBV5-1 and TRBJ1-1 gives the whole variable domain KAGVTQTPRYLIKTRGQQVTLSCSPISGHRSVSWYQQTPGQGLQFLFEYFSETQRNKGNFPGRFSGRQFSNSRSEMNVSTLELGDSALYLCASKNGQEFTEAFFGQGTRLTVV.